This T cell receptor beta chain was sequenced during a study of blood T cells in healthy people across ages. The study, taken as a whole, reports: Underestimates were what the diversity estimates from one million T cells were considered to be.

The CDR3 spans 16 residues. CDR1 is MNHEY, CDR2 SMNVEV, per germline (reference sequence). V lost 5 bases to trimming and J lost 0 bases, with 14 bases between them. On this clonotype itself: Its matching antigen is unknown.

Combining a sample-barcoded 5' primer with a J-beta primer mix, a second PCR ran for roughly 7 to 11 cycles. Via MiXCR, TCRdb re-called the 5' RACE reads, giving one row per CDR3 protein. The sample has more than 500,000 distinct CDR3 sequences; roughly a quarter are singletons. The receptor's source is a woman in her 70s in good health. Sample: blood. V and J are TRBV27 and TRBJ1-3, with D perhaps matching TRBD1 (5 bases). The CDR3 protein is CASSRKGDGSGNTIYF. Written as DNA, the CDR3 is TGTGCCAGCAGTCGTAAAGGGGACGGCTCTGGAAACACCATATATTTT.